The present T cell receptor beta chain was sequenced within a study of beta chain features in type 1 diabetes. Study summary: The samples had roughly 110 million sorted cells examined in all. Study results and limitations: Shortening of TCRB CDR3s, moderate but significant, appeared in all four CD4+ subsets of Type 1 diabetes patients.

The CDR3 sequence is 13 residues long. Trimming pared 4 bases from V and 5 bases from J, leaving 9 bases between. CDR1 is MNHEY, CDR2 SVGAGI, per germline. This clone was observed a few times. Its antigen is still unknown. Expressed TCRB transcripts were sequenced because the entire RNA isolate underwent reverse transcription. TCRdb's copy holds only in-frame clones and misses some; the assay was immunoSEQ multiplex PCR. The sample has about 370,000 clones; over 8.5% are singletons. This sequence originates from a man aged 30 to 39 with type 1 diabetes. The sequencing input was central memory CD4+ T cells from blood. V and J are TRBV6-5 and TRBJ1-5; D remains unclear. Here the CDR3 reads CASSSYRDQPQHF. DNA for the CDR3: TGTGCCAGCAGTTCGTATCGTGATCAGCCCCAGCATTTT.